Presented here are 29 T cell receptor beta chains from one specimen sequenced in a study of cytomegalovirus exposure and HLA in healthy donors. PCR used 60 Vbeta primers and 13 Jbeta primers. Clones were sequenced by immunoSEQ multiplex PCR, and TCRdb holds only the in-frame ones, with some missing. This sample carries approximately 160,000 clones, about 70% of them seen once, and the ten largest clones take around 4%. Sequences were obtained from PBMCs. The receptors stem from a woman in her late teens or twenties in good health and CMV-seropositive.

This clone was counted a few times. The chain combines TRBV25-1 with TRBJ1-4; no clear D gene. Germline CDR1 reads MGHDK; CDR2 reads SYGVNS. V lost 0 bases and J lost 1, with 12 bases in between. This CDR3 is 17 amino acids long. The CDR3 reads CASSEYGLSRTNEKLFF. Written as DNA, the CDR3 is TGTGCCAGCAGTGAATACGGTTTATCGAGAACTAATGAAAAACTGTTTTTT.

Regarding this clone: Distinct nucleotide sequences in the sample also encode this CDR3. CDR3 sequence: CASSLAGAADTQYF. In nucleotides, the CDR3 is TGTGCCAGCAGCTTGGCGGGAGCTGCAGATACGCAGTATTTT. The rearrangement joins TRBV7-9 to TRBJ2-3; TRBD2 aligns across 7 bases. The V gene end was trimmed by 3 bases and the J gene end by 4 bases; junction bases not matched to a gene: 4. CDR1 and CDR2 (germline): SEHNR, FQNEAQ (reference sequence). CDR3 size: 14 residues.

V is TRBV5-6 and J is TRBJ1-2; D is unclear. This CDR3 contains 13 residues. Germline CDR1 is SGHDT and CDR2 is YYEEEE. The V and J ends lost 6 bases and 8 bases respectively, with 17 bases between them. Here the CDR3 DNA reads TGTGCCAGCAATCCCAACTCGGTCGGGGGCTACACCTTC. Translated: CASNPNSVGGYTF. The whole variable domain, filled in from reference TRBV5-6 and TRBJ1-2, reads DAGVTQSPTHLIKTRGQQVTLRCSPKSGHDTVSWYQQALGQGPQFIFQYYEEEERQRGNFPDRFSGHQFPNYSSELNVNALLLGDSALYLCASNPNSVGGYTFGSGTRLTVV.

V and J are TRBV9 and TRBJ2-1; D might be TRBD2 (6 bases). V was trimmed by 2 bases and J by 1 base, leaving 13 bases between them. Per germline, CDR1 SGDLS and CDR2 YYNGEE. There are 16 residues in the CDR3. CDR3 in DNA: TGTGCCAGCAGCGTGGGGCGGGAAGGGTCCTACAATGAGCAGTTCTTC. Amino acids: CASSVGREGSYNEQFF.

This chain links TRBV19 with TRBJ1-1; the D is unclear. This CDR3 spans 20 amino acids. V was trimmed by 3 bases and J by 1 base, leaving 27 bases between them. Germline-derived CDR1 and CDR2 are LNHDA and SQIVND (reference sequence). CDR3 amino acids: CASSIGEGGPLRPGNTEAFF. In DNA form, the CDR3 reads TGTGCCAGTAGTATTGGAGAGGGAGGTCCGCTCCGACCGGGGAACACTGAAGCTTTCTTT.

J is TRBJ2-7 and V is TRBV4-1; 8 positions agree with TRBD1. V shed 5 bases, J shed 4 bases, and the junction held 19 bases outside the gene matches. CDR1 and CDR2 from the germline V gene are MGHRA and YSYEKL. The CDR3 extends over 18 amino acids. For the CDR3, the DNA is TGCGCCAGCAGCTCAAGATATGAACCGCGGACAGGGCCTTACGAGCAGTACTTC. It encodes CASSSRYEPRTGPYEQYF.

CDR3 DNA sequence: TGTGCCAGCAGCTTAGCTGCTACCAATGAGCAGTTCTTC. Its protein product is CASSLAATNEQFF. The chain combines TRBV13 with TRBJ2-1; D is undetermined. V lost 1 base, J lost 6 bases, and 7 bases lay in between. CDR3 size: 13 residues. Germline V CDR1 and CDR2: PRHDT, FYEKMQ (reference sequence).

This clone came up a few times. This rearrangement joins TRBV7-2 to TRBJ2-1; D is possibly TRBD1 (5 bases). The CDR3 covers 17 residues. Per the germline V gene, CDR1 is SGHTA and CDR2 is FQGNSA. The V end was cut by 5 bases, the J end by 7 bases, with 24 bases between. CDR3 DNA sequence: TGTGCCAGCAGCCCTAGGGGTGGGGCCAGGGAAAGGAATGAGCAGTTCTTC. The encoded protein is CASSPRGGARERNEQFF. The full variable domain, its missing parts supplied by reference TRBV7-2 and TRBJ2-1, is GAGVSQSPSNKVTEKGKDVELRCDPISGHTALYWYRQSLGQGLEFLIYFQGNSAPDKSGLPSDRFSAERTGGSVSTLTIQRTQQEDSAVYLCASSPRGGARERNEQFFGPGTRLTVL.

The chain employs TRBV29-1 and TRBJ2-3; 7 positions agree with TRBD1. Germline V gene data show CDR1 as SQVTM and CDR2 as ANQGSEA. CDR3 length: 17 amino acids. V trimming: 6 bases; J trimming: 3 bases; junction bases outside the gene matches: 18. DNA of the CDR3: TGCAGCGTCGAAAAGACAGGGTTGGTAAGAGGAACAGATACGCAGTATTTT. This encodes CSVEKTGLVRGTDTQYF.

This clone was recorded only once. V usage is TRBV9 and J usage is TRBJ2-1, with 9 bases lining up with TRBD1. The CDR3 contains 18 residues. With 0 bases clipped from V and 5 bases from J, the junction kept 12 bases outside the gene matches. Germline loops: CDR1 SGDLS, CDR2 YYNGEE. CDR3 in DNA: TGTGCCAGCAGCGTAGAGCCCACGGGGACAGGGTTGGACAATGAGCAGTTCTTC. Encoded protein: CASSVEPTGTGLDNEQFF.

The CDR3 loop is CSVETAHARETQYF. In DNA, the CDR3 is TGCAGCGTTGAGACGGCCCACGCGCGGGAGACCCAGTACTTC. The chain couples TRBV29-1 to TRBJ2-5; D gene uncertain. Germline assignment: CDR1 SQVTM and CDR2 ANQGSEA. The germline V and J ends were trimmed by 3 bases and 5 bases, with 16 bases remaining between them. The CDR3 loop spans 14 amino acids.

The V call is TRBV10-1, the J call TRBJ2-3; 7 nucleotides match TRBD1. There are 13 residues in the CDR3. V gave up 5 bases and J gave up 4 bases; unmatched junction bases: 3. Germline V CDR1 and CDR2: WNHNN, SYGVQD (reference sequence). The CDR3 spells CASSTGQADTQYF. The DNA of the CDR3 is TGCGCCAGCAGTACCGGACAGGCAGATACGCAGTATTTT.

The CDR3 sequence is CASSPPGGYQYNEQFF. CDR3 nucleotide sequence: TGTGCCAGCTCACCACCCGGGGGGTACCAGTACAATGAGCAGTTCTTC. The chain combines TRBV18 with TRBJ2-1; 7 bases map to TRBD2. Germline V gene sequence: CDR1 KGHSH, CDR2 LQKENI. The CDR3 runs 16 residues. Trimming removed 0 bases from V and 4 bases from J; junction bases left unmatched: 6.

The rearrangement uses TRBV7-3 and TRBJ2-3; 11 bases are shared with TRBD2. After removal of 3 bases from V and 6 bases from J, the junction contained 2 bases not matched to a gene. This CDR3 is 14 amino acids long. Germline V lookup: CDR1 SGHTA, CDR2 FQGTGA. For the CDR3, the DNA is TGTGCCAGCAGCTTGACTAGCGGGAAGGATACGCAGTATTTT. Amino acids: CASSLTSGKDTQYF.

This sequence joins TRBV9 and TRBJ1-1; TRBD1 aligns across 9 bases. With 2 bases clipped from V and 4 bases from J, the junction kept 6 bases outside the gene matches. Germline V gene sequence: CDR1 SGDLS, CDR2 YYNGEE. The CDR3 is made up of 15 amino acids. Written as DNA, the CDR3 is TGTGCCAGCAGCGTTGACAGGGGGATTACCACTGAAGCTTTCTTT. The encoded protein is CASSVDRGITTEAFF.

The chain combines TRBV25-1 with TRBJ1-3; perhaps TRBD1 as D (6 bases). Trimming stripped 6 bases from V and 4 bases from J, with 13 bases between. Germline values: CDR1 MGHDK, CDR2 SYGVNS. The CDR3 is 14 residues long. CDR3 amino acids: CASSTGLGGNTIYF. The CDR3 DNA follows: TGTGCCAGCAGCACAGGGTTGGGGGGAAACACCATATATTTT.

The chain combines TRBV5-8 with TRBJ2-1; the match to TRBD2 covers 8 bases. CDR1 and CDR2 from the germline V gene are SGHTS and YDEGEE. The J segment lost 7 bases and the V segment lost 4 bases, leaving 7 bases of the junction unmatched. CDR3 length equals 14 residues. The CDR3 bases are TGTGCCAGCAGCCGCGGGACTAGACATAATGAGCAGTTCTTC. This codes for CASSRGTRHNEQFF.

This clone appeared a single time. The rearrangement uses TRBV13 and TRBJ1-1, with unresolved D. This CDR3 region has 14 residues. Trimming removed 6 bases from V and 3 bases from J, with 14 bases in between. CDR1 and CDR2 (germline): PRHDT, FYEKMQ (reference sequence). The CDR3 is CASRGRPMDTEAFF. The CDR3 DNA sequence: TGTGCCAGCAGGGGCAGGCCAATGGACACTGAAGCTTTCTTT.

J is TRBJ1-3 and V is TRBV7-6; D call uncertain. Looked up from germline, CDR1 is SGHVS and CDR2 is FNYEAQ. Trimming took 5 bases from V and 0 from J, leaving 11 bases between them. The CDR3 is 15 residues long. This chain's CDR3 is CASSQSWSSGNTIYF. For the CDR3, the DNA is TGTGCCAGCAGCCAGTCATGGAGCTCTGGAAACACCATATATTTT.

The chain carries TRBV7-9 and TRBJ2-1; weak D call: TRBD1 (6 bases). With 5 bases removed from V and 0 bases from J, the gap between germline ends came to 17 bases. CDR3 length: 17 amino acids. In germline, CDR1 is SEHNR, CDR2 FQNEAQ (reference sequence). The CDR3 protein is CASSKRGRTSSYNEQFF. DNA for the CDR3: TGTGCCAGCAGCAAAAGGGGGAGAACAAGCTCCTACAATGAGCAGTTCTTC.

This clone was found a few times. The DNA for the CDR3 is TGTGCCAGCAGTGATAGGACAGGGGATACTGAAGCTTTCTTT. Its translation is CASSDRTGDTEAFF. V usage is TRBV2 and J usage is TRBJ1-1, with 9 bases fitting TRBD1. The CDR3 is made up of 14 amino acids. J was trimmed by 5 bases and V by 3 bases; bases with no gene match: 4. The germline gives CDR1 SNHLY, CDR2 FYNNEI.

This clone was detected only once. The V call is TRBV4-2, the J call TRBJ1-1; a possible D gene is TRBD1 (6 bases). Germline V gives CDR1 LGHNA, CDR2 YNFKEQ. V was pared by 1 base and J by 7 bases, with 10 bases between. CDR3 length equals 13 residues. The CDR3 loop is CASSQAGVDEAFF. The CDR3 DNA follows: TGTGCCAGCAGCCAAGCAGGGGTTGATGAAGCTTTCTTT.

The chain uses TRBV2 and TRBJ2-2, with D possibly matching TRBD2 (6 bases). The CDR3 covers 15 residues. Germline V gene sequence: CDR1 SNHLY, CDR2 FYNNEI. The V end lost 1 base, the J end lost 3 bases, and 9 bases lay between the germline ends. The CDR3 is CASSEGRGDTGELFF. The CDR3 DNA is TGTGCCAGCAGTGAAGGGCGGGGCGACACCGGGGAGCTGTTTTTT.

The rearrangement uses TRBV4-2 and TRBJ1-6, with 8 nucleotides matching TRBD1. CDR3 size: 14 residues. The germline CDR1 and CDR2 sequences are LGHNA and YNFKEQ. Trimming removed 10 bases from V and 11 bases from J; junction bases left unmatched: 13. The CDR3 is CATSSRTGQPPLHF. CDR3 bases: TGTGCCACAAGCAGTCGGACAGGGCAACCACCCCTCCACTTT.

The chain is built from TRBV6-1 and TRBJ1-2, with 7 bases aligning to TRBD1. Germline CDR1 and CDR2: MNHNS and SASEGT. Losses at the gene ends were 6 bases for V and 0 bases for J; bases not matched to a gene: 7. CDR3 length equals 15 residues. The CDR3 nucleotides read TGTGCCAGCAGCTCCGGGACAGTACCTAACTATGGCTACACCTTC. Residues: CASSSGTVPNYGYTF.

The rearrangement links TRBV6-6 to TRBJ2-1, with a possible D match to TRBD1 (5 bases). The CDR3 has 12 amino acids. V dropped 8 bases and J dropped 4 bases, with 9 bases sitting between them. Germline CDR1 reads MNHNY; CDR2 reads SVGAGI (reference sequence). The CDR3 here is CASQGHYNEQFF. The CDR3 DNA reads as TGTGCCAGCCAGGGCCATTACAATGAGCAGTTCTTC.

A few counts support this clone. The chain is built from TRBV4-2 and TRBJ2-4, with 10 bases aligning to TRBD1. The length of the CDR3 is 17 residues. Trimming at V came to 3 bases and at J to 2 bases, leaving 7 bases not matched to a gene. Germline CDR1 is LGHNA and CDR2 is YNFKEQ. CDR3 nucleotide sequence: TGTGCCAGCAGCCACCTCGGGACAGGGGCTTCCAAAAACATTCAGTACTTC. This sequence encodes CASSHLGTGASKNIQYF.

At least ten counts were recorded for this clone. The rearrangement joins TRBV6-1 to TRBJ2-6; possibly TRBD1 for D (6 bases). Trimming left V 6 bases short and J 1 base short, with 10 bases between. There are 15 residues in the CDR3. Germline V gene sequence: CDR1 MNHNS, CDR2 SASEGT. CDR3 loop: CASRAQGSGANVLTF. The CDR3 nucleotides read TGTGCCAGCAGGGCACAGGGTTCTGGGGCCAACGTCCTGACTTTC.

The rearrangement joins TRBV5-4 to TRBJ1-1, with 7 bases matching TRBD1. CDR3 length equals 15 residues. J was trimmed by 4 bases and V by 0 bases; bases with no gene match: 6. The germline CDR1 and CDR2 sequences are SGHNT and YYREEE (reference sequence). CDR3 loop: CASSLVVGGITEAFF. In DNA form, the CDR3 reads TGTGCCAGCAGCTTGGTTGTAGGGGGCATCACTGAAGCTTTCTTT. Drawing the rest from reference TRBV5-4 and TRBJ1-1, the complete variable domain is ETGVTQSPTHLIKTRGQQVTLRCSSQSGHNTVSWYQQALGQGPQFIFQYYREEENGRGNFPPRFSGLQFPNYSSELNVNALELDDSALYLCASSLVVGGITEAFFGQGTRLTVV.